Sequencing of this TCR beta chain was carried out in a study of CD8 T cells in ankylosing spondylitis. Findings and limits, study-wide: Blood from ankylosing spondylitis patients appeared to carry a characteristic roughly 8-variant TCR beta motif. Earlier literature documents some of the motif variants in reactive arthritis synovial fluid and blood. Disease-linked clones displayed a CD8+ phenotype and appeared relatively rarely in peripheral blood.

The germline V gene has CDR1 SQVTM and CDR2 ANQGSEA. V gave up 4 bases and J gave up 9 bases; unmatched junction bases: 8. The CDR3 length is 15 residues. For TCR beta, libraries came from quantitative 5'-RACE with molecular barcodes. A single record per CDR3 protein comes from TCRdb applying MiXCR to the 5' RACE reads. The sample has approximately 300,000 distinct CDR3 sequences, less than 10% seen once; the top ten hold approximately 14%. This clonotype was found a few times. The antigen is not known. The rearrangement links TRBV29-1 to TRBJ2-1; 14 positions match TRBD2. Sequenced: blood, either unsorted or a sorted T cell fraction (not recorded which). The receptor was isolated from a male donor with ankylosing spondylitis. The CDR3 reads CSVVLGLAGVAEQFF. The CDR3 DNA is TGCAGCGTTGTGCTGGGACTAGCGGGAGTGGCTGAGCAGTTCTTC.